The next 27 T cell receptor beta chains were all read from a single sample in a study of response to subunit inactivated influenza vaccine. TCRdb independently ran MiXCR on the RT-PCR reads; one entry per CDR3 protein. The top ten clones hold 3% of a sample with about 500,000 distinct CDR3 sequences, more than 15% of them seen once. The sample was CD4+ T cells sorted from PBMCs, taken around 25 months after vaccination. Receptor source: a man in his fifties or sixties who received an inactivated influenza vaccine.

This chain links TRBV20-1 with TRBJ2-7; the D is unclear. CDR1 is DFQATT and CDR2 is SNEGSKA in the germline V gene (reference sequence). The CDR3 has 11 residues. V lost 5 bases to trimming and J lost 2 bases, with 7 bases between them. CDR3 residues: CSAPVAYEQYF. For the CDR3, the DNA is TGCAGTGCTCCTGTCGCCTACGAGCAGTACTTC.

This clonotype was counted a few times. This chain links TRBV10-1 with TRBJ2-7, with D possibly matching TRBD1 (7 bases). V was shortened by 5 bases and J by 3 bases, with 20 bases between the two germline ends. The CDR3 sequence is 16 residues long. CDR1 is WNHNN, CDR2 SYGVQD, per germline (reference sequence). The CDR3 sequence: CASSPGGTALGYEQYF. DNA of the CDR3: TGCGCCAGCAGTCCTGGAGGGACAGCCTTAGGCTACGAGCAGTACTTC.

This clonotype occurred a few times. CDR3 region: CASSKESTSGRFSVEQYF. The CDR3 DNA is TGTGCCAGCAGCAAAGAGAGTACTAGCGGGAGGTTTTCGGTCGAGCAGTACTTC. This rearrangement joins TRBV21-1 to TRBJ2-7; TRBD2, the table's D call, lacks a check against the DNA. TRBV21-1 is a pseudogene. The CDR3 is 18 amino acids.

The chain has TRBV12-3 or TRBV12-4 and TRBJ1-5; D remains ambiguous. Trimming left V 2 bases short and J 7 bases short, with 9 bases between. CDR3 size: 13 residues. The CDR3 coding sequence is TGTGCCAGCAGTTTAAGGCAAGGGCAGCCCCAGCATTTT. Translating gives CASSLRQGQPQHF.

In nucleotides, the CDR3 is TGTGCCAGCAGTAAAATCAAAGGTTATGGCTACACCTTC. Amino acids: CASSKIKGYGYTF. The chain has TRBV12-3 or TRBV12-4 and TRBJ1-2; D gene ambiguous. This CDR3 is built from 13 residues. Between the trimmed V and J ends, which lost 5 bases and 5 bases, there was a span of 12 bases.

This clonotype occurred a few times. The chain has TRBV28 and TRBJ1-5; D is perhaps TRBD1 (5 bases). CDR3 length: 17 residues. The germline V and J ends were trimmed by 3 bases and 5 bases, with 20 bases remaining between them. Per the germline V gene, CDR1 is MDHEN and CDR2 is SYDVKM. The CDR3 DNA sequence: TGTGCCAGCAGTTTTTCAAAAGGGGTGGCCGTCCATCAGCCCCAGCATTTT. The encoded protein is CASSFSKGVAVHQPQHF.

The V and J genes are TRBV9 and TRBJ2-7, with 8 bases aligning to TRBD1. Trimming at V came to 0 bases and at J to 6 bases, leaving 5 bases not matched to a gene. This CDR3 is built from 14 residues. Germline CDR1 and CDR2: SGDLS and YYNGEE. CDR3 sequence (DNA): TGTGCCAGCAGCGTAGGGCAGGGGGCTGGCGAGCAGTACTTC. It codes for CASSVGQGAGEQYF.

This clonotype appeared many times. The chain recombines TRBV12-3 or TRBV12-4 with TRBJ2-5; no clear D gene. CDR3 length: 14 amino acids. Trimming pared 1 base from V and 5 bases from J, leaving 11 bases between. CDR3 coding DNA: TGTGCCAGCAGTTTAGAAGGGTATAAGGAGACCCAGTACTTC. It specifies CASSLEGYKETQYF.

This clonotype was picked up a small number of times. The rearrangement uses TRBV6-2 or TRBV6-3 and TRBJ2-5, with a weak D call TRBD1 (6 bases). Germline loops: CDR1 MNHEY, CDR2 SVGEGT. This CDR3 comprises 14 residues. V was clipped by 6 bases and J by 5 bases, with 16 bases between them. The CDR3 spells CASSTGTLGETQYF. CDR3 DNA sequence: TGTGCCAGCAGCACCGGGACACTGGGGGAGACCCAGTACTTC.

As to this clonotype: Germline and junction disagree at one end, which may indicate a read error. The CDR3 loop is CTSSLRDRASNTGELFF. CDR3 in DNA: TGTACCAGCTCACTACGGGACAGGGCTTCGAACACCGGGGAGCTGTTTTTT. V usage is TRBV18 and J usage is TRBJ2-2; 9 bases line up with TRBD1. This CDR3 has 17 residues. Germline CDR1 is KGHSH and CDR2 is LQKENI.

The CDR3 DNA is TGTGCCTCCCGGACAGGGGGCGGTGGCTCACCCCTCCACTTT. Translated: CASRTGGGGSPLHF. This chain links TRBV10-3 with TRBJ1-6, with 11 bases that match TRBD1. This CDR3 is built from 14 residues. V was pared by 11 bases and J by 10 bases, with 10 bases of the junction left unmatched. The V gene's germline CDR1 is ENHRY and CDR2 SYGVKD.

The chain links TRBV6-5 to TRBJ2-7; 11 bases align to TRBD1. Trimming took 2 bases from V and 3 from J; bases not matched to a gene: 3. There are 15 residues in the CDR3. CDR1 and CDR2 from the germline V gene are MNHEY and SVGAGI. CDR3 region: CASSYRDRGIYEQYF. The CDR3 DNA reads as TGTGCCAGCAGTTACCGGGACAGGGGGATCTACGAGCAGTACTTC.

This clonotype was observed a few times. The rearrangement uses TRBV6-5 and TRBJ1-1; D remains unclear. Per germline, CDR1 MNHEY and CDR2 SVGAGI. CDR3 size: 14 residues. The V and J ends lost 2 bases and 1 base respectively, with 8 bases between them. The CDR3 DNA follows: TGTGCCAGCAGTTACATGAGAACGAACACTGAAGCTTTCTTT. It translates to CASSYMRTNTEAFF.

This chain connects TRBV20-1 to TRBJ2-2; a possible D gene is TRBD1 (6 bases). Per the germline V gene, CDR1 is DFQATT and CDR2 is SNEGSKA (reference sequence). The length of the CDR3 is 14 residues. The V end lost 5 bases, the J end lost 1 base, and 11 bases lay between the germline ends. CDR3 nucleotide sequence: TGCAGTGCTTACAGGGTTGGGAACACCGGGGAGCTGTTTTTT. Translation: CSAYRVGNTGELFF.

In this sample, this clonotype turned up once. The chain employs TRBV11-2 and TRBJ1-6, with TRBD1 identical over 8 bases. This CDR3 is built from 18 residues. J was trimmed by 7 bases and V by 5 bases; bases with no gene match: 16. CDR1 SGHAT and CDR2 FQNNGV come from the germline V gene. The CDR3 DNA reads TGTGCCAGCAGCCCTCGGACAGGGACGGGGATGCGGAATTCACCCCTCCACTTT. Amino acids: CASSPRTGTGMRNSPLHF.

This clonotype occurred a few times. The rearrangement uses TRBV5-1 and TRBJ2-7; 11 positions agree with TRBD2. The V gene end was trimmed by 2 bases and the J gene end by 2 bases; junction bases not matched to a gene: 6. CDR3 length equals 16 residues. CDR1 and CDR2 (germline): SGHRS, YFSETQ. The CDR3 here is CASSLGALAGAYEQYF. The CDR3 DNA follows: TGCGCCAGCAGCTTAGGCGCACTAGCGGGGGCCTACGAGCAGTACTTC.

The chain has TRBV7-2 and TRBJ2-7; possible D gene TRBD1, 6 bases. Trimming took 3 bases from V and 3 from J, leaving 9 bases between them. CDR3 length: 13 amino acids. The germline CDR1 and CDR2 sequences are SGHTA and FQGNSA. Here the CDR3 reads CASSFQGYYEQYF. CDR3 nucleotide sequence: TGTGCCAGCAGCTTCCAGGGGTACTACGAGCAGTACTTC. The entire variable domain, with the rest obtained from reference TRBV7-2 and TRBJ2-7, is as follows: GAGVSQSPSNKVTEKGKDVELRCDPISGHTALYWYRQSLGQGLEFLIYFQGNSAPDKSGLPSDRFSAERTGGSVSTLTIQRTQQEDSAVYLCASSFQGYYEQYFGPGTRLTVT.

This clonotype has a handful of counts. The chain combines TRBV10-3 with TRBJ1-1, with a tentative D call TRBD1 (5 bases). The germline CDR1 and CDR2 sequences are ENHRY and SYGVKD. The CDR3 totals 14 residues. Between the trimmed V and J ends, which lost 3 bases and 3 bases, there was a span of 11 bases. The CDR3 here is CAISEGHSYTEAFF. CDR3 DNA: TGTGCCATCAGTGAAGGACACTCATACACTGAAGCTTTCTTT.

The sample holds a few counts of this clonotype. The chain combines TRBV7-2 with TRBJ2-7; D is unresolved. Trimming cost V 5 bases and J 3 bases, with 17 bases left between them. There are 15 residues in the CDR3. Germline CDR1 and CDR2: SGHTA and FQGNSA. CDR3: CASSGGPRSYYEQYF. Written as DNA, the CDR3 is TGTGCCAGCAGCGGCGGTCCCCGAAGCTACTACGAGCAGTACTTC.

This clonotype was counted between two and nine times. V gene TRBV11-2 combines with J gene TRBJ1-1; D perhaps matches TRBD1 (5 bases). Germline V gene lookup returns CDR1 SGHAT and CDR2 FQNNGV. V lost 5 bases to trimming and J lost 1 base, with 11 bases between them. The CDR3 has 14 residues. CDR3 sequence (DNA): TGTGCCAGCAGCCCTGTTCAGGGGAACACTGAAGCTTTCTTT. As protein: CASSPVQGNTEAFF.

In its sample, this clonotype was seen many times. The rearrangement links TRBV4-1 to TRBJ1-2; D gene uncertain. The germline gives CDR1 MGHRA, CDR2 YSYEKL. The CDR3 extends over 14 amino acids. Trimming took 0 bases from V and 3 from J, leaving 8 bases between them. Here the CDR3 DNA reads TGCGCCAGCAGCCAAGATTACACTTACTATGGCTACACCTTC. As protein: CASSQDYTYYGYTF.

This clonotype was picked up a small number of times. CDR3 region: CASSLAYEASGRSPVEQFF. Written as DNA, the CDR3 is TGTGCCAGCAGCTTAGCGTACGAGGCTAGCGGGAGATCCCCGGTCGAGCAGTTCTTC. V is TRBV11-1 and J is TRBJ2-1; 10 bases line up with TRBD2. Germline V lookup: CDR1 SGHAT, CDR2 FQDESV (reference sequence). The trim removed 0 bases at V and 10 bases at J, leaving 18 bases unmatched. The CDR3 is made up of 19 amino acids.

This clonotype has a handful of counts. V and J are TRBV19 and TRBJ2-1, with 10 bases fitting TRBD2. The CDR3 consists of 16 residues. Looked up from germline, CDR1 is LNHDA and CDR2 is SQIVND (reference sequence). V lost 6 bases and J lost 1; bases outside the gene matches: 6. CDR3: CASRSSGSKSYNEQFF. CDR3 coding DNA: TGTGCCAGTAGGTCTAGCGGGAGTAAGTCCTACAATGAGCAGTTCTTC.

This sequence joins TRBV5-1 and TRBJ2-7; D not resolved. Germline V lookup: CDR1 SGHRS, CDR2 YFSETQ. The CDR3 is 13 amino acids. Trimming stripped 4 bases from V and 1 base from J, with 9 bases between. In DNA form, the CDR3 reads TGCGCCAGCAGCCAGGACGGTTCCTACGAGCAGTACTTC. Amino acids: CASSQDGSYEQYF. Supplemented by reference TRBV5-1 and TRBJ2-7, the full variable domain reads KAGVTQTPRYLIKTRGQQVTLSCSPISGHRSVSWYQQTPGQGLQFLFEYFSETQRNKGNFPGRFSGRQFSNSRSEMNVSTLELGDSALYLCASSQDGSYEQYFGPGTRLTVT.

There are many counts of this clonotype. V gene TRBV11-3 combines with J gene TRBJ2-2; D call uncertain. The germline CDR1 and CDR2 sequences are SGHNT and YENEEA. The CDR3 consists of 15 residues. The V gene lost 0 bases and the J gene lost 4 bases, with 9 bases spanning the gap. CDR3 bases: TGTGCCAGCAGCTTAGATCTGGCAGGCACCGGGGAGCTGTTTTTT. Protein sequence: CASSLDLAGTGELFF.

This CDR3 is CASSQHRDFNTGELFF. The CDR3 bases are TGCGCCAGCAGCCAACATAGGGACTTCAACACCGGGGAGCTGTTTTTT. The V call is TRBV4-1, the J call TRBJ2-2; weak D call: TRBD2 (6 bases). This CDR3 region has 16 residues. The germline gives CDR1 MGHRA, CDR2 YSYEKL. Trimming pared 2 bases from V and 2 bases from J, leaving 12 bases between.

This clonotype was counted between two and nine times. A read error may produce the germline difference seen at one junction end. The chain uses TRBV7-7 and TRBJ1-4; TRBD1 agrees at 7 bases. Germline loops: CDR1 SSHAT, CDR2 FNYEAQ (reference sequence). This CDR3 comprises 15 residues. The CDR3 bases are TGTGCTAGCAGCGCCCTAGGGACAGCAAATGAAAAACTGTTTTTT. It translates to CASSALGTANEKLFF. Full variable domain (rest looked up from reference TRBV7-7 and TRBJ1-4): GAGVSQSPRYKVTKRGQDVTLRCDPISSHATLYWYQQALGQGPEFLTYFNYEAQPDKSGLPSDRFSAERPEGSISTLTIQRTEQRDSAMYRCASSALGTANEKLFFGSGTQLSVL.